The clone carrying this TCR beta chain was observed a single time. The table came from immunoSEQ multiplex PCR; TCRdb's copy has only in-frame clones and leaves some out. Among under 200,000 clones listed, approximately 91% were seen once. The data derive from a study of blood T cell repertoires in COVID-19. In germline, CDR1 is ENHRY, CDR2 SYGVKD. V gave up 6 bases and J gave up 10 bases; unmatched junction bases: 11. The CDR3 has 15 residues. The TCR comes from a man aged 18 to 35 with COVID-19, enrolled during active disease. The V and J genes are TRBV10-3 and TRBJ2-1; 11 bases are a match to TRBD1. Sequenced sample: peripheral blood. CDR3 protein: CAIREDRGRAWEQFF. The CDR3, as DNA: TGTGCCATCAGAGAGGACAGGGGGCGGGCCTGGGAGCAGTTCTTC.